These T cell receptor beta chains were read from a single sample in a study of Graves' ophthalmopathy and Graves' hyperthyroidism. One entry per CDR3 protein results from TCRdb running MiXCR on the multiplex PCR reads. Here the sample spans hundreds of thousands of distinct CDR3 sequences, around a fifth being singletons. Sequenced input: peripheral blood. These receptors all stem from a woman between 18 and 29 years old with stable Graves' hyperthyroidism. Some clones in this sample may be carry-over from other donors' samples. Both conserved end residues are part of each CDR3. The order of the fields is V gene, J gene, clone size, D gene, CDR3 protein, CDR3 DNA. A D gene is named only where the DNA matches it firmly. Only some rows state a clone size, as once, few, many or a class for expanded clones.

TRBV3-1	TRBJ1-6	many	.	CASSEMGDSPLHF	TGTGCCAGCAGTGAGATGGGGGATTCACCCCTCCACTTT
TRBV20-1	TRBJ2-4	few	.	CSARAGENIQYF	TGCAGTGCTAGAGCTGGCGAAAACATTCAGTACTTC
TRBV4-2	TRBJ2-5	few	TRBD1	CASSQAARGQLQETQYF	TGTGCCAGCAGCCAAGCAGCCAGGGGACAGCTCCAAGAGACCCAGTACTTC
TRBV6-5	TRBJ1-1	.	.	CASSYSAGATEAFF	TGTGCCAGCAGTTACTCGGCGGGGGCAACTGAAGCTTTCTTT
TRBV30	TRBJ1-1	few	.	CAWTPQRTEAFF	TGTGCCTGGACTCCCCAGCGGACTGAAGCTTTCTTT
TRBV12-3/TRBV12-4	TRBJ2-7	few	.	CASSSGDLNFHEQYF	TGTGCCAGCAGTTCAGGGGACCTAAACTTCCACGAGCAGTACTTC
TRBV7-9	TRBJ1-1	.	.	CASSFQGPPEAFF	TGTGCCAGCAGCTTCCAGGGTCCGCCTGAAGCTTTCTTT
TRBV3-1	TRBJ1-1	.	.	CASSQSREGEAFF	TGTGCCAGCAGCCAAAGTAGGGAGGGTGAAGCTTTCTTT
TRBV5-4	TRBJ1-4	.	.	CASSFKATNEKLFF	TGTGCCAGCAGCTTTAAGGCAACTAATGAAAAACTGTTTTTT
TRBV20-1	TRBJ1-1	.	TRBD1	CSVVESGTVSAFF	TGCAGTGTCGTAGAATCCGGGACAGTATCAGCTTTCTTT
TRBV12-5	TRBJ1-2	many	.	CASGLDGHYGYTF	TGTGCTAGTGGTTTGGACGGACACTATGGCTACACCTTC
TRBV15	TRBJ2-6	many	.	CATSRGVSGANVLTF	TGTGCCACTTCTAGGGGGGTCTCTGGGGCCAACGTCCTGACTTTC
TRBV6-5	TRBJ2-1	few	TRBD1	CASSNSGDRDEQFF	TGTGCCAGCAGTAACTCAGGGGACAGGGATGAGCAGTTCTTC
TRBV28	TRBJ1-2	few	.	CASSLLYSAYGYTF	TGTGCCAGCAGTCTTTTGTACAGTGCATATGGCTACACCTTC
TRBV6-1	TRBJ1-5	many	TRBD1	CASSPRGGGWKVWPQHF	TGTGCCAGCAGTCCCAGAGGAGGGGGCTGGAAAGTTTGGCCCCAGCATTTT
TRBV7-9	TRBJ2-5	.	.	CASSLNTGRQETKYF	TGTGCCAGCAGCTTAAATACAGGGCGACAAGAGACCAAGTACTTC
TRBV28	TRBJ1-2	many	.	CASSFFVSRAGYTF	TGTGCCAGCAGTTTCTTCGTGAGTCGGGCCGGCTACACCTTC
TRBV4-1	TRBJ1-2	few	.	CASSQWDTNYGYTF	TGCGCCAGCAGCCAGTGGGACACAAACTATGGCTACACCTTC
TRBV5-1	TRBJ2-2	.	.	CASSYGQTSGELFF	TGCGCCAGCAGCTACGGACAGACATCCGGGGAGCTGTTTTTT
TRBV6-5	TRBJ1-1	.	TRBD1	CASSYRAGGTEAFF	TGTGCCAGCAGTTACAGGGCAGGGGGGACTGAAGCTTTCTTT
TRBV12-3/TRBV12-4	TRBJ1-3	.	.	CASSLAGGNTIYF	TGTGCCAGCAGTTTAGCGGGCGGAAACACCATATATTTT
TRBV6-2/TRBV6-3	TRBJ1-1	many	.	CASFGQRHYEAFF	TGTGCCAGCTTTGGACAGCGTCACTATGAAGCTTTCTTT
TRBV7-9	TRBJ1-2	few	.	CASSSQDYYGYTF	TGTGCCAGCAGCTCCCAGGATTACTATGGCTACACCTTC
TRBV6-5	TRBJ2-4	few	TRBD2	CASSAGGVNIQYF	TGTGCCAGCAGCGCCGGGGGGGTGAACATTCAGTACTTC
TRBV10-3	TRBJ1-6	.	.	CAIGDGTNSPLHF	TGTGCCATCGGGGACGGAACTAATTCACCCCTCCACTTT
TRBV5-1	TRBJ1-2	.	TRBD1	CASSAGQGDVDTF	TGCGCCAGCAGCGCCGGACAGGGGGATGTTGACACCTTC
TRBV6-4	TRBJ2-2	many	TRBD1	CASSDGTGTGELFF	TGTGCCAGCAGTGACGGGACAGGCACCGGGGAGCTGTTTTTT
TRBV7-2	TRBJ1-1	many	.	CASSPTQINTEAFF	TGTGCCAGCAGCCCTACTCAGATAAACACTGAAGCTTTCTTT
TRBV3-1	TRBJ2-3	.	.	CASSYHTDTQYF	TGTGCCAGCAGCTACCACACAGATACGCAGTATTTT
TRBV12-3/TRBV12-4	TRBJ1-1	many	.	CASSLGLQPFMNTEAFF	TGTGCCAGCAGCTTGGGACTCCAGCCCTTTATGAACACTGAAGCTTTCTTT
TRBV24-1	TRBJ1-1	few	.	CAKRVSGLTEAFF	TGTGCCAAGAGGGTCAGTGGACTCACTGAAGCTTTCTTT
TRBV28	TRBJ1-1	.	TRBD1	CASSLPDRANTEAFF	TGTGCCAGCAGTTTACCCGACAGGGCGAACACTGAAGCTTTCTTT
TRBV28	TRBJ1-2	many	TRBD1	CASSLQDRGLFGYTF	TGTGCCAGCAGTTTACAGGACAGGGGGCTGTTTGGCTACACCTTC
TRBV6-1	TRBJ2-5	many	TRBD1	CASSGGQGVTQYF	TGTGCCAGCAGTGGGGGACAGGGCGTGACCCAGTACTTC
TRBV10-3	TRBJ1-1	many	.	CAISDMAGAFF	TGTGCCATCAGTGATATGGCAGGGGCTTTCTTT
TRBV28	TRBJ2-7	.	TRBD2	CASKPGGLYEQYF	TGTGCCAGCAAACCCGGGGGGTTGTACGAGCAGTACTTC
TRBV7-3	TRBJ2-7	.	.	CASRLTGIPFYEQYF	TGTGCCAGCAGGCTAACAGGAATCCCCTTTTACGAGCAGTACTTC
TRBV6-1	TRBJ2-7	many	TRBD2	CVTRGESLREQYF	TGTGTTACGCGGGGGGAGTCCCTTCGGGAGCAGTACTTC
TRBV15	TRBJ2-7	.	.	CATSRVAGNYEQYF	TGTGCCACCAGCAGAGTGGCGGGGAATTACGAGCAGTACTTC
TRBV6-4	TRBJ1-5	many	.	CASSDFGPYFVSNQPQHF	TGTGCCAGCAGTGACTTCGGACCATACTTCGTTAGCAATCAGCCCCAGCATTTT
TRBV6-1	TRBJ1-5	.	.	CASNTGGYGNQPQHF	TGTGCCAGCAACACCGGGGGGTACGGCAATCAGCCCCAGCATTTT
TRBV5-1	TRBJ2-7	.	TRBD1	CASSWRDRGSYEQYF	TGCGCCAGCAGCTGGCGAGACAGGGGCTCCTACGAGCAGTACTTC
TRBV11-2	TRBJ2-2	.	TRBD1	CASSSGQGHTGELFF	TGTGCCAGCAGCTCCGGACAGGGTCACACCGGGGAGCTGTTTTTT